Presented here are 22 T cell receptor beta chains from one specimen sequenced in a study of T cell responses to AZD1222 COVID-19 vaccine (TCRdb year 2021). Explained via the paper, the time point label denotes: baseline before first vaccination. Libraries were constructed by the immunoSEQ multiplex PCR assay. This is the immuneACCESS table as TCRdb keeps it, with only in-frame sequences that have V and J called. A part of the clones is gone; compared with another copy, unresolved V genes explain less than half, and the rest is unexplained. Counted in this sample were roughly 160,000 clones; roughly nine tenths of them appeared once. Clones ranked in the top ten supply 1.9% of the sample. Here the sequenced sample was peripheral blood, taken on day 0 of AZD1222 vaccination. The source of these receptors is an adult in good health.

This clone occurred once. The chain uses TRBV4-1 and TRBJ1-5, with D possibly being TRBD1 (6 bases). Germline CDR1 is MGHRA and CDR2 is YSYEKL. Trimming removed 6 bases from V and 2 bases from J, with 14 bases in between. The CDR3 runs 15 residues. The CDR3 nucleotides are TGCGCCAGCAGTCTAGGACAGCTCCGCAATCAGCCCCAGCATTTT. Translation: CASSLGQLRNQPQHF.

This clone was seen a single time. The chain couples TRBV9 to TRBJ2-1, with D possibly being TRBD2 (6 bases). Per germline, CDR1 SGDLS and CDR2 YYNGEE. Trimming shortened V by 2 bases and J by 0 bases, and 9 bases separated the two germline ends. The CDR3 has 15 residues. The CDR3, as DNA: TGTGCCAGCAGCGTTGAAGCGGGCTCCTACAATGAGCAGTTCTTC. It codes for CASSVEAGSYNEQFF.

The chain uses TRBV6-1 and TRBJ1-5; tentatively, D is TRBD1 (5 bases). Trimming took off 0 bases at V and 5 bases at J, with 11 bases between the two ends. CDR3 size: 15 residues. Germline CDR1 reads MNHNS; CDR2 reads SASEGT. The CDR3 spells CASSEAFRADQPQHF. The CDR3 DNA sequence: TGTGCCAGCAGTGAAGCATTCAGGGCGGATCAGCCCCAGCATTTT.

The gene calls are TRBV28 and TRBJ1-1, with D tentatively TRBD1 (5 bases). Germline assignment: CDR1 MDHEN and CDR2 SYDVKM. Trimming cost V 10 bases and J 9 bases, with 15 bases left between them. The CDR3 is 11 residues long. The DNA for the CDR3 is TGTGCCACCCATGACAGCGCGCAAGCTTTCTTT. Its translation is CATHDSAQAFF. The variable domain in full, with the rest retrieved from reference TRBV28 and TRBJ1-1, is DVKVTQSSRYLVKRTGEKVFLECVQDMDHENMFWYRQDPGLGLRLIYFSYDVKMKEKGDIPEGYSVSREKKERFSLILESASTNQTSMYLCATHDSAQAFFGQGTRLTVV.

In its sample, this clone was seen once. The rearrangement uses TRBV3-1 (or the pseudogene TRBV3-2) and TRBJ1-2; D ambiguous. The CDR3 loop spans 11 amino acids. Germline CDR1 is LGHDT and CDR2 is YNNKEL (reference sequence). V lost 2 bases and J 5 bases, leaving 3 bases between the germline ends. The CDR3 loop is CASSQQYGYTF. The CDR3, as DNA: TGTGCCAGCAGCCAACAGTATGGCTACACCTTC.

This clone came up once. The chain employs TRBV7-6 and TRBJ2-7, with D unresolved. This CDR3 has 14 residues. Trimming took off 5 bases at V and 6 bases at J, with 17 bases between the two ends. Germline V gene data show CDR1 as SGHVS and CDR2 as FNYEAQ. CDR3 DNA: TGTGCCAGCAGCCCGCTCGACGACTCCACCGAGCAGTACTTC. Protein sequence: CASSPLDDSTEQYF.

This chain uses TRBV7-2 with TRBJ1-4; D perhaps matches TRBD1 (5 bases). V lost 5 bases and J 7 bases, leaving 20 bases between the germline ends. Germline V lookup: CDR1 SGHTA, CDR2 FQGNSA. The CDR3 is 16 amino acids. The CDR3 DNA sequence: TGTGCCAGCAGCCCACCCACGGTAGGGGCTGGTGAAAAACTGTTTTTT. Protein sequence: CASSPPTVGAGEKLFF.

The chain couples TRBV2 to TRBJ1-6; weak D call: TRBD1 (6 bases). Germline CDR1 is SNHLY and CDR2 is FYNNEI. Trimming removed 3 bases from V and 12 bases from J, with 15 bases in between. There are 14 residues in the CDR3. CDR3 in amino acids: CASSETGGTGPLHF. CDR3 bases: TGTGCCAGCAGTGAGACAGGAGGGACTGGACCCCTCCACTTT.

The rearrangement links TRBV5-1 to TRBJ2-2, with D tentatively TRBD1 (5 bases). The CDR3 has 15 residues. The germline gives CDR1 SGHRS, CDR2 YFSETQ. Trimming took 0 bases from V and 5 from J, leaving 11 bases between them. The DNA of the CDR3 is TGCGCCAGCAGCTTGGGACAGATGTGGACCGGGGAGCTGTTTTTT. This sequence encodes CASSLGQMWTGELFF.

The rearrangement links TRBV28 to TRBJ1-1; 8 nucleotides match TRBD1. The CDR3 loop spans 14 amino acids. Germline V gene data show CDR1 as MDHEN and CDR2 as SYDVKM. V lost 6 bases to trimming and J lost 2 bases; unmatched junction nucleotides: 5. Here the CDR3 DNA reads TGTGCCAGCAGAGGAACAGGGGGTAACACTGAAGCTTTCTTT. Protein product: CASRGTGGNTEAFF.

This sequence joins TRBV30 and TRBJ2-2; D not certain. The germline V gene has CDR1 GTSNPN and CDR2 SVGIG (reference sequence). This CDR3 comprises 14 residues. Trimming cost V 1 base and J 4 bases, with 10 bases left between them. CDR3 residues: CAWSALATTGELFF. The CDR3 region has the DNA TGTGCCTGGAGTGCGCTGGCGACCACCGGGGAGCTGTTTTTT.

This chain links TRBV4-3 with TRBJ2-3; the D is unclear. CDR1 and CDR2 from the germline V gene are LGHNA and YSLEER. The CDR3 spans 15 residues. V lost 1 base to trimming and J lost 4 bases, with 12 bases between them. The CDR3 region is CASSQAKQAADTQYF. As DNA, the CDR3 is TGCGCCAGCAGCCAAGCTAAGCAGGCGGCAGATACGCAGTATTTT.

In DNA form, the CDR3 reads TGTGCCAGCAGCCCGGCGGGGGGCGGCTATGGCTACACCTTC. It encodes CASSPAGGGYGYTF. The chain recombines TRBV7-2 with TRBJ1-2, with a tentative D call TRBD1 (6 bases). Looked up from germline, CDR1 is SGHTA and CDR2 is FQGNSA. The CDR3 is 14 amino acids. The V gene lost 5 bases and the J gene lost 4 bases, with 14 bases spanning the gap.

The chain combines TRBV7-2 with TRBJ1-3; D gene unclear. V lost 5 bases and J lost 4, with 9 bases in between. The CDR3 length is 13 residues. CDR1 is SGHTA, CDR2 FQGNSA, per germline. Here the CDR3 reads CASSRGRGNTIYF. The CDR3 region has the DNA TGTGCCAGCAGCCGAGGACGGGGAAACACCATATATTTT.

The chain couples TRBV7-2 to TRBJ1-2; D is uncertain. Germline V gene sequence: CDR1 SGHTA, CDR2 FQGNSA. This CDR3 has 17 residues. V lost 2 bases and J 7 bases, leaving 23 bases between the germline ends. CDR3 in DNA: TGTGCCAGCAGCTTAAACAATTGGGGAGGGAATAATCCTGGCTACACCTTC. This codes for CASSLNNWGGNNPGYTF.

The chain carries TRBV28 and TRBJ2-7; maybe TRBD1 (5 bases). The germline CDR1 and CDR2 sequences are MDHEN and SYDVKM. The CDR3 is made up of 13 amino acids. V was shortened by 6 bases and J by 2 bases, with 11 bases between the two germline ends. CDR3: CASSPTVTYEQYF. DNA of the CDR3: TGTGCCAGCAGCCCGACAGTAACCTACGAGCAGTACTTC.

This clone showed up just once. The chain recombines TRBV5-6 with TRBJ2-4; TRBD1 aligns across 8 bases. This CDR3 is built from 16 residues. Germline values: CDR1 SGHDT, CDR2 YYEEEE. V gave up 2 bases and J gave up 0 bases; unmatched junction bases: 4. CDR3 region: CASSFGQGLAKNIQYF. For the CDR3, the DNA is TGTGCCAGCAGCTTCGGACAGGGCCTAGCCAAAAACATTCAGTACTTC.

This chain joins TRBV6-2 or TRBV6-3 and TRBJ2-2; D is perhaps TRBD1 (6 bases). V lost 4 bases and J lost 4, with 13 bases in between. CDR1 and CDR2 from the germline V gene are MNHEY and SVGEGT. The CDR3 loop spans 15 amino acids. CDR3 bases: TGTGCCAGCAGTTCCGTCGGACAGAGCACCGGGGAGCTGTTTTTT. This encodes CASSSVGQSTGELFF.

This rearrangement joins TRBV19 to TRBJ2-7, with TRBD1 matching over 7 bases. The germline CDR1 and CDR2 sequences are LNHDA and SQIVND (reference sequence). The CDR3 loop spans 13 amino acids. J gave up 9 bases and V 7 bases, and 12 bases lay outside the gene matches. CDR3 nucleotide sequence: TGTGCCAGTACCCCACGGGGACAGCCCGTGCAGTACTTC. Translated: CASTPRGQPVQYF. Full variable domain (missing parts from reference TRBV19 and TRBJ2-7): DGGITQSPKYLFRKEGQNVTLSCEQNLNHDAMYWYRQDPGQGLRLIYYSQIVNDFQKGDIAEGYSVSREKKESFPLTVTSAQKNPTAFYLCASTPRGQPVQYFGPGTRLTVT.

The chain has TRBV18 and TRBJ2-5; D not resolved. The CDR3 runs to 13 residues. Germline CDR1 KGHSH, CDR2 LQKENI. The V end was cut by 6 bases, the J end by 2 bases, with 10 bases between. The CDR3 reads CASSLGQQETQYF. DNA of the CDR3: TGTGCCAGCTCCCTCGGGCAGCAAGAGACCCAGTACTTC.

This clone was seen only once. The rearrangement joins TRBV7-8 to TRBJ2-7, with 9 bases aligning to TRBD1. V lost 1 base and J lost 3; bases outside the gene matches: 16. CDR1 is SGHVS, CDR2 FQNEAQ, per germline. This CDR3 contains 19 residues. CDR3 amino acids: CASSLVRDRVLLGFYEQYF. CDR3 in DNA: TGTGCCAGCAGCTTAGTTAGGGACAGGGTTCTCTTGGGTTTCTACGAGCAGTACTTC.

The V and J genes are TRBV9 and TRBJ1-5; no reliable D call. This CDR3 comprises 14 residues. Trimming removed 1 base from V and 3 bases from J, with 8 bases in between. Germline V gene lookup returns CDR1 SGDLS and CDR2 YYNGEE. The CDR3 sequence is CASSVNGNNQPQHF. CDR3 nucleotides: TGTGCCAGCAGCGTAAACGGGAACAATCAGCCCCAGCATTTT.